This passage covers 12 T cell receptor beta chains from one sample sequenced in a study of blood T cells in healthy people across ages. Using a J-beta primer mix together with a sample-barcoded 5' primer, a second PCR was run for about 6 to 11 cycles. MiXCR, applied by TCRdb to the 5' RACE reads, yields one record per CDR3 protein. Among roughly 500,000 distinct CDR3 sequences listed, 20% to 30% were seen once. The same data also contributed to another study, on T cells of mothers and their children.

Sequenced: blood. The receptors here all came from a boy aged 5-17 years in good health.

Of note for this clonotype: This CDR3 fails to terminate in the conserved phenylalanine or tryptophan, so it likely reflects a read error. Written as DNA, the CDR3 is TGTGCCAGCAGCCCGGGACAGGGGTATGGCTACACCCTC. Its protein product is CASSPGQGYGYTL. The V call is TRBV7-9, the J call TRBJ1-2; 10 bases match TRBD1. V lost 5 bases to trimming and J lost 5 bases; unmatched junction nucleotides: 2. Germline-derived CDR1 and CDR2 are SEHNR and FQNEAQ (reference sequence). The CDR3 covers 13 residues.

This rearrangement joins TRBV12-5 to TRBJ2-1, with D uncertain. The CDR3 has 13 amino acids. The V and J ends lost 6 bases and 0 bases respectively, with 6 bases between them. Germline V gene sequence: CDR1 LGHNT, CDR2 FRNRAP. The CDR3 DNA is TGTGCTAGTGGGTCGGGCTCCTACAATGAGCAGTTCTTC. The encoded protein is CASGSGSYNEQFF.

The rearrangement joins TRBV7-9 to TRBJ2-5; D unresolved. CDR3 length: 16 residues. Germline V gives CDR1 SEHNR, CDR2 FQNEAQ (reference sequence). V was clipped by 1 base and J by 1 base, with 13 bases between them. CDR3: CASSLGGFATQETQYF. Here the CDR3 DNA reads TGTGCCAGCAGCTTAGGAGGTTTTGCGACCCAAGAGACCCAGTACTTC.

The V gene is TRBV7-8, the J gene TRBJ2-2; possibly TRBD2 for D (6 bases). Germline V gene lookup returns CDR1 SGHVS and CDR2 FQNEAQ. The CDR3 is 17 amino acids. V was cut by 7 bases and J by 1 base, with 19 bases left in between. This chain's CDR3 is CASTDRRGKKNTGELFF. The CDR3 DNA reads as TGTGCCAGCACCGACCGGCGGGGAAAGAAGAACACCGGGGAGCTGTTTTTT.

This clonotype was seen a few times. V and J are TRBV2 and TRBJ2-5, with D maybe TRBD2 (5 bases). The J call may be faulty, since TRBJ2-7 better matches the DNA end. The CDR3 runs to 14 residues. Germline V gene sequence: CDR1 SNHLY, CDR2 FYNNEI. Here the CDR3 reads CASSDLTNPYEQYF. CDR3 sequence (DNA): TGTGCCAGCAGTGACTTGACTAATCCCTACGAGCAGTACTTC.

The CDR3 here is CASSIVSGGPLTQYF. Written as DNA, the CDR3 is TGTGCCAGTAGTATAGTTTCTGGGGGGCCCCTAACCCAGTACTTC. The chain joins TRBV19 to TRBJ2-5; D tentatively reads TRBD1 or TRBD2 (6 bases each). From germline, CDR1 is LNHDA and CDR2 SQIVND (reference sequence). This CDR3 spans 15 amino acids. Trimming removed 1 base from V and 8 bases from J, with 17 bases in between.

The V and J genes are TRBV28 and TRBJ1-4, with D possibly TRBD1 on 6 matching bases. The CDR3 runs 16 residues. V was pared by 6 bases and J by 7 bases, with 21 bases between. The germline gives CDR1 MDHEN, CDR2 SYDVKM. The CDR3 bases are TGTGCCAGCAGAACTTTTTTCAGGGGAGCTAGTGAAAAACTGTTTTTT. It is translated as CASRTFFRGASEKLFF.

The chain combines TRBV7-3 with TRBJ2-1, with D possibly being TRBD1 (6 bases). CDR3 length equals 13 residues. The V gene's germline CDR1 is SGHTA and CDR2 FQGTGA. The germline V and J ends were trimmed by 4 bases and 12 bases, with 16 bases remaining between them. In DNA form, the CDR3 reads TGTGCCAGCAGCTCTACGAGGGGGAGCGGGCAGTTCTTC. Protein: CASSSTRGSGQFF.

This rearrangement joins TRBV30 to TRBJ2-7; a weak D match, TRBD1 (6 bases). V was clipped by 0 bases and J by 4 bases, with 16 bases between them. The CDR3 loop spans 15 amino acids. The germline CDR1 and CDR2 sequences are GTSNPN and SVGIG (reference sequence). The CDR3 loop reads CAWSVHREGDYEQYF. The DNA of the CDR3 is TGTGCCTGGAGTGTACACAGGGAAGGTGATTACGAGCAGTACTTC.

The rearrangement links TRBV2 to TRBJ1-5; a weak D match, TRBD1 (5 bases). This CDR3 is built from 14 residues. V lost 4 bases to trimming and J lost 2 bases, with 9 bases between them. The germline V gene has CDR1 SNHLY and CDR2 FYNNEI. The CDR3 bases are TGTGCCAGCAGTGCGGGGGAAGGCAATCAGCCCCAGCATTTT. This encodes CASSAGEGNQPQHF.

This rearrangement joins TRBV10-3 to TRBJ2-5; the D gene is possibly TRBD2 (6 bases). Germline V gene data show CDR1 as ENHRY and CDR2 as SYGVKD. Trimming pared 2 bases from V and 5 bases from J, leaving 12 bases between. The CDR3 runs to 14 residues. The DNA of the CDR3 is TGTGCCATCAGTGAGCCCAGTGGGGGGGAGACCCAGTACTTC. Translation gives CAISEPSGGETQYF.

This clonotype turned up a few times. The chain employs TRBV15 and TRBJ2-1, with no clear D. The J call may be wrong; the DNA end is better matched by TRBJ2-5. The CDR3 loop spans 18 amino acids. CDR1 and CDR2 from the germline V gene are LNHNV and YYDKDF (reference sequence). The CDR3 DNA reads TGTGCCACCAGCAGAGAACTTATTACGCGGCTGGATCAAGAGACCCAGTACTTC. Its translation is CATSRELITRLDQETQYF.